These T cell receptor beta chains were read from a single sample in a study of cytomegalovirus exposure and HLA in healthy donors. Only in-frame clones appear in the TCRdb table, and some are missing; sequencing was by immunoSEQ multiplex PCR. The sample comprises more than 50,000 clones, around 79% of which are singletons, and about 2.3% rests with the top ten. Sequenced sample: PBMCs. These TCRs come from a female donor in good health and CMV-seronegative. Each CDR3 is given with its conserved first and last residue. D genes are given only for firm matches. Size values are once, few and many counts, or a class for expanded clones, and some rows have none.

d_call j_call v_call clone_size cdr3_aa cdr3_nt
- TRBJ2-3 TRBV2 - CASSVLAGSTDTQYF TGTGCCAGCAGCGTCCTAGCCGGCAGCACAGATACGCAGTATTTT
- TRBJ2-3 TRBV5-8 - CASSLREPDTQYF TGTGCCAGCAGCTTGCGGGAGCCGGATACGCAGTATTTT
TRBD2 TRBJ2-1 TRBV7-9 few CASSLGRAGWSSEQFF TGTGCCAGCAGCTTGGGGAGGGCCGGGTGGTCTAGTGAGCAGTTCTTC
TRBD1 TRBJ1-2 TRBV28 - CASSSLTGGLYGYTF TGTGCCAGCAGTTCTTTGACAGGGGGGCTCTATGGCTACACCTTC
- TRBJ2-3 TRBV6-6 few CASSPGTDTQYF TGTGCCAGCAGCCCCGGGACAGATACGCAGTATTTT
- TRBJ1-5 TRBV9 - CASSVGGGNQPQHF TGTGCCAGCAGCGTAGGCGGGGGCAATCAGCCCCAGCATTTT
TRBD1 TRBJ1-2 TRBV7-2 - CASSLDRGPYGYTF TGTGCCAGCAGCTTAGACAGGGGCCCCTATGGCTACACCTTC
TRBD1 TRBJ2-7 TRBV5-1 - CASSLVTGQGYEQYF TGCGCCAGCAGCTTGGTGACTGGACAGGGCTACGAGCAGTACTTC
- TRBJ1-2 TRBV27 - CASSLSPTGIYGYTF TGTGCCAGCAGTTTATCCCCGACAGGAATCTATGGCTACACCTTC
- TRBJ1-4 TRBV5-5 few CASSLDREVSLFF TGTGCCAGCAGCTTGGACCGGGAGGTATCACTGTTTTTT
TRBD1 TRBJ2-5 TRBV7-2 - CASSLVAGQGGETQYF TGTGCCAGCAGCTTAGTTGCCGGACAGGGGGGGGAGACCCAGTACTTC
TRBD2 TRBJ2-1 TRBV10-3 - CAISEKEAGGWDEQFF TGTGCCATCAGTGAGAAGGAAGCGGGAGGGTGGGATGAGCAGTTCTTC
- TRBJ2-6 TRBV7-9 - CASSPPFSGANVLTF TGTGCCAGCAGCCCTCCGTTCTCTGGGGCCAACGTCCTGACTTTC
- TRBJ2-1 TRBV9 few CASSRGAPNEQFF TGTGCCAGCAGCCGGGGAGCCCCCAATGAGCAGTTCTTC
TRBD2 TRBJ2-7 TRBV18 - CASSGGGNYEQYF TGTGCCAGCTCAGGGGGGGGAAACTACGAGCAGTACTTC
TRBD1 TRBJ2-7 TRBV27 - CASSEFLPGQGADEQYF TGTGCCAGCAGTGAATTCCTACCGGGACAGGGGGCAGACGAGCAGTACTTC
TRBD1 TRBJ2-7 TRBV7-6 - CASSLGPRGPSYEQYF TGTGCCAGCAGCTTAGGTCCCAGGGGGCCCTCCTACGAGCAGTACTTC
- TRBJ2-4 TRBV11-3 few CASSLWRGPHIQYF TGTGCCAGCAGCTTATGGCGGGGACCCCACATTCAGTACTTC
- TRBJ1-4 TRBV19 once CASSFPGTNEKLFF TGTGCCAGTAGTTTTCCGGGTACTAATGAAAAACTGTTTTTT
- TRBJ2-1 TRBV29-1 once CSVEGPHGGYGEQFF TGCAGCGTTGAAGGACCGCATGGGGGCTATGGTGAGCAGTTCTTC
TRBD2 TRBJ2-7 TRBV27 - CASSRSSGGSYEQYF TGTGCCAGCAGTCGCTCTAGCGGGGGCTCCTACGAGCAGTACTTC
- TRBJ2-7 TRBV2 - CASSEGGTHPLYEQYF TGTGCCAGCAGTGAAGGCGGGACTCATCCCTTGTACGAGCAGTACTTC
- TRBJ2-7 TRBV6-1 few CASSEEGQGFGEQYF TGTGCCAGCAGTGAAGAGGGTCAGGGCTTTGGCGAGCAGTACTTC
TRBD1 TRBJ2-3 TRBV9 few CASSTGQGVDTQYF TGTGCCAGCAGCACGGGACAGGGGGTAGATACGCAGTATTTT
TRBD2 TRBJ2-7 TRBV4-1 - CASSQEKRGGSYEQYF TGCGCCAGCAGCCAAGAAAAGCGGGGGGGATCCTACGAGCAGTACTTC
TRBD1 TRBJ2-5 TRBV6-1 once CASGNRGRGETQYF TGTGCCAGCGGAAACAGGGGGCGTGGAGAGACCCAGTACTTC
- TRBJ1-4 TRBV6-5 - CASSQGNEKLFF TGTGCCAGCAGTCAGGGTAATGAAAAACTGTTTTTT
TRBD1 TRBJ2-5 TRBV6-1 - CASRETGTEETQYF TGTGCCAGCAGGGAAACCGGGACAGAAGAGACCCAGTACTTC
TRBD2 TRBJ2-1 TRBV19 - CASSVTGTSGANEQFF TGTGCCAGTAGTGTAACCGGGACTAGCGGGGCCAATGAGCAGTTCTTC
- TRBJ2-1 TRBV30 - CAWSMWERTSLFNEQFF TGTGCCTGGAGTATGTGGGAGCGAACCTCGCTCTTCAATGAGCAGTTCTTC
- TRBJ2-3 TRBV18 - CASSPYTDTQYF TGTGCCAGCTCTCCATACACAGATACGCAGTATTTT
TRBD1 TRBJ1-2 TRBV18 - CASSPRQGGYGYTF TGTGCCAGCTCACCCCGACAGGGAGGCTATGGCTACACCTTC
- TRBJ2-5 TRBV6-6 - CASSYSRLGGAQYF TGTGCCAGCAGTTACTCCCGACTAGGAGGGGCCCAGTACTTC
- TRBJ1-1 TRBV5-6 - CASSLVQEMNTEAFF TGTGCCAGCAGCTTGGTACAGGAGATGAACACTGAAGCTTTCTTT
- TRBJ2-1 TRBV15 - CATSRSSEQFF TGTGCCACCAGCCGTAGCAGCGAGCAGTTCTTC
- TRBJ1-2 TRBV6-5 - CASSYRSPTNYGYTF TGTGCCAGCAGTTACAGGAGCCCCACTAACTATGGCTACACCTTC
TRBD1 TRBJ1-1 TRBV19 - CASKFPDRETEAFF TGTGCCAGTAAATTCCCGGACAGGGAAACTGAAGCTTTCTTT
TRBD1 TRBJ2-7 TRBV19 - CASSSGQGGEQYF TGTGCCAGTAGCTCTGGACAGGGCGGTGAGCAGTACTTC
- TRBJ2-7 TRBV9 - CASSVAAGVDYEQYF TGTGCCAGCAGCGTAGCGGCAGGGGTGGATTACGAGCAGTACTTC
TRBD1 TRBJ1-4 TRBV18 - CASSRGTVEEKLFF TGTGCCAGCTCACGGGGGACAGTTGAAGAAAAACTGTTTTTT
TRBD1 TRBJ2-5 TRBV10-2 few CASSVGTAQETQYF TGCGCCAGCAGTGTAGGGACAGCACAAGAGACCCAGTACTTC
TRBD1 TRBJ1-1 TRBV2 - CASRGDRAGTEAFF TGTGCCAGCAGAGGGGACAGGGCGGGCACTGAAGCTTTCTTT
TRBD1 TRBJ1-1 TRBV28 - CASSLSRTGQGNMNTEAFF TGTGCCAGCAGTTTATCACGAACCGGACAGGGGAACATGAACACTGAAGCTTTCTTT
TRBD2 TRBJ2-5 TRBV28 - CASQRLAGGQETQYF TGTGCCAGCCAAAGACTAGCGGGGGGCCAAGAGACCCAGTACTTC
TRBD1 TRBJ1-2 TRBV18 few CASSPGTGRGYTF TGTGCCAGCTCACCAGGGACAGGGAGGGGCTACACCTTC
TRBD1 TRBJ1-3 TRBV15 - CATSREATGGHTIYF TGTGCCACCAGCAGGGAGGCAACAGGGGGCCACACCATATATTTT
- TRBJ2-7 TRBV7-2 - CASSATGIEQYF TGTGCCAGCAGCGCAACAGGGATCGAGCAGTACTTC
- TRBJ2-3 TRBV11-2 - CASSPGAGENF TGTGCCAGCAGTCCAGGGGCGGGAGAAAATTTT